Detailed here is one T cell receptor (beta chain). What it binds is not known. The sample originates from a study of shared clonotypes between healthy human individuals. Study-level points and caveats: Generation probabilities of non-shared clonotypes were lower (relative to those shared by all four donors). Generally, estimated richness proved larger in naive subsets than it did in memory subsets.

Negatively enriched CD4+ T cells were divided by CD45RA into naive and memory. Method: immunoSEQ multiplex PCR; TCRdb's copy keeps in-frame clones and lacks some. The sample yields 2,100,000 or so clones, 90% to 97% seen once. Germline trimming cut 2 bases from V and 1 base from J; bases unmatched to any gene: 9. The CDR3 sequence is 19 residues long. Germline V lookup: CDR1 KGHSH, CDR2 LQKENI. The source is a man between 18 and 29 years old in good health. The sequenced sample consisted of naive CD4+ T cells sorted from blood. The subset was: CD45RA+ positively selected. This rearrangement joins TRBV18 to TRBJ2-3; TRBD2 aligns across 13 bases. CDR3 DNA: TGTGCCAGCTCACCATTCAGGACTAGCGGGAGTTCCGGCACAGATACGCAGTATTTT. Translation: CASSPFRTSGSSGTDTQYF.